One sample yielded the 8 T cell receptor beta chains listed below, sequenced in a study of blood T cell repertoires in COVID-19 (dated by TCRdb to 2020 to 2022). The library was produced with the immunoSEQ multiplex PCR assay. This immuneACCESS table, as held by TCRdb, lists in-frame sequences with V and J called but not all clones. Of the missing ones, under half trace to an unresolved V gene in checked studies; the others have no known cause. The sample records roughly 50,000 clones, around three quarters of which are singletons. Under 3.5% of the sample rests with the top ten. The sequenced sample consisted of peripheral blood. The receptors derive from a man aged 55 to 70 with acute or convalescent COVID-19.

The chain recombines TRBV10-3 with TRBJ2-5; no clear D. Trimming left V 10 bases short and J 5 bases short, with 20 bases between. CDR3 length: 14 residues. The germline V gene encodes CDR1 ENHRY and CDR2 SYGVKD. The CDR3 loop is CATRGPQGRETQYF. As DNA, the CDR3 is TGTGCCACGCGAGGTCCACAAGGTCGGGAGACCCAGTACTTC.

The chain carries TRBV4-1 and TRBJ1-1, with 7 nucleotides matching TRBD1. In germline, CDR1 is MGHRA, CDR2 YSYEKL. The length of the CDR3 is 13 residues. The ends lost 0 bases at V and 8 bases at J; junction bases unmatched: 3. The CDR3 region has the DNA TGCGCCAGCAGCCAAGAGGACAGGAGCGAAGCTTTCTTT. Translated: CASSQEDRSEAFF.

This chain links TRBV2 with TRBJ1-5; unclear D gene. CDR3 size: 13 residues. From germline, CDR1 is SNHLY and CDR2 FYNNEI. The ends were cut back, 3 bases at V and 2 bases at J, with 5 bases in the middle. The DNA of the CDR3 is TGTGCCAGCAGTGACCAGGGCAATCAGCCCCAGCATTTT. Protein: CASSDQGNQPQHF.

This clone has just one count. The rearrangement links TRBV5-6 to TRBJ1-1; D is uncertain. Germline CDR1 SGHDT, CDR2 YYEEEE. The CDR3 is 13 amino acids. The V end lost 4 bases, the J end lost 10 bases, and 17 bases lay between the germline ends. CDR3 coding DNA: TGTGCCAGCAGCCGTGAAGAGGGAGGGAGAGCTTTCTTT. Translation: CASSREEGGRAFF.

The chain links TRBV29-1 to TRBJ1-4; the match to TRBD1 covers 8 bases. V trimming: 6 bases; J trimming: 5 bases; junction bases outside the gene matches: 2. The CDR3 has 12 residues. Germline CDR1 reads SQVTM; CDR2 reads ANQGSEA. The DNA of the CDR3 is TGCAGCGTAAGGACAGGGAATGAAAAACTGTTTTTT. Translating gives CSVRTGNEKLFF.

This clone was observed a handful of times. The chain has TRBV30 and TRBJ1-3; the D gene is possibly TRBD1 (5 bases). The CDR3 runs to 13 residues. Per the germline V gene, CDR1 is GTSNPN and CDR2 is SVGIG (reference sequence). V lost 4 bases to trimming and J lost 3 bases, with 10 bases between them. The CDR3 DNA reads TGTGCCTGGACTATCAGGGATGGAAACACCATATATTTT. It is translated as CAWTIRDGNTIYF. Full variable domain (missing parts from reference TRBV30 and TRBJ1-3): SQTIHQWPATLVQPVGSPLSLECTVEGTSNPNLYWYRQAAGRGLQLLFYSVGIGQISSEVPQNLSASRPQDRQFILSSKKLLLSDSGFYLCAWTIRDGNTIYFGEGSWLTVV.

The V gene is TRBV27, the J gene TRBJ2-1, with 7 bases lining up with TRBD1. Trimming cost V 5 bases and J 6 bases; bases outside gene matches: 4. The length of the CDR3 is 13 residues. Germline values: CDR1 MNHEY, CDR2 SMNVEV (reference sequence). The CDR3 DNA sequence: TGTGCCAGCAGTCCCGGGACAGTCAATGAGCAGTTCTTC. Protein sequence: CASSPGTVNEQFF.

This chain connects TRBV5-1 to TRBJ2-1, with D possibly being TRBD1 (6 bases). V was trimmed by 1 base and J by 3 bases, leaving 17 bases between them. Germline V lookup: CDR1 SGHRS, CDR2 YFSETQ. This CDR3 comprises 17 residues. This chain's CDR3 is CASSLFVRGQGYNEQFF. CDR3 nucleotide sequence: TGCGCCAGCAGCTTGTTCGTCAGGGGTCAGGGCTACAATGAGCAGTTCTTC.